This TCR beta chain was profiled in a study of blood T cell repertoires in COVID-19. In the study overall: The cDNA or gDNA used as material had been derived from T cells, B-cell-depleted T cells, or PBMCs.

Seattle patients were enrolled during active infection and followed longitudinally. CDR3 size: 16 residues. V shed 2 bases and J 3 bases; nucleotides not matched to a gene: 4. Germline CDR1 MNHEY, CDR2 SVGEGT. Per the authors' pipeline: Amplifying reference gene primers gave estimates of nucleated cell counts. Profiled with immunoSEQ multiplex PCR; TCRdb holds only in-frame clones, not every one. The DNA was the basis for D and trimming; V, J and clone size are from that table. Of 150,000 to 200,000 clones detected, 84% appear once; the ten largest clones hold more than 12%. Input material: peripheral blood. The chain carries TRBV6-2 or TRBV6-3 and TRBJ2-2; 9 bases fit TRBD2. This TCR was sampled from a woman in her seventies with COVID-19, enrolled during active disease. DNA for the CDR3: TGTGCCAGCAGTTACGGTCTAGCGGGACACACCGGGGAGCTGTTTTTT. Protein product: CASSYGLAGHTGELFF.